Listed below are T cell receptor beta chains from one sample, sequenced in a study of T cell changes during pregnancy in multiple sclerosis. Clones were sequenced by immunoSEQ multiplex PCR, and TCRdb holds only the in-frame ones, with some missing. The sample lists about 38,000 clones; 75% to 95% were seen once. The material sequenced was CD4+ T cells from peripheral blood mononuclear cells, taken in the third trimester of pregnancy. The receptors stem from a female donor in good health, enrolled as a control in a pregnancy study. Each CDR3 is given with its conserved first and last residue. The D gene is left open where the match is weak. Size values are once, few and many counts, or a class for expanded clones, and some rows have none.

TRBD1 | TRBJ1-5 | TRBV18 | once | CASSPGQGPDYSNQPQHF | TGTGCCAGCTCACCGGGACAGGGACCTGATTATAGCAATCAGCCCCAGCATTTT
NA | TRBJ1-1 | TRBV2 | once | CASSAGGVTEAFF | TGTGCCAGCAGTGCGGGAGGCGTCACTGAAGCTTTCTTT
NA | TRBJ2-5 | TRBV19 | NA | CASSMSRMETQYF | TGTGCCAGTAGTATGAGTAGAATGGAGACCCAGTACTTC
NA | TRBJ1-4 | TRBV27 | NA | CASSLQGMGEKLFF | TGTGCCAGCAGTCTGCAGGGTATGGGTGAAAAACTGTTTTTT
NA | TRBJ1-2 | TRBV14 | NA | CASSFREGWNYGYTF | TGTGCCAGCAGTTTTAGGGAGGGTTGGAACTATGGCTACACCTTC
TRBD2 | TRBJ2-5 | TRBV7-9 | NA | CASSERGGVETQYF | TGTGCCAGCAGCGAACGGGGGGGGGTAGAGACCCAGTACTTC
NA | TRBJ2-1 | TRBV7-9 | NA | CASSHDGTLRREQFF | TGTGCCAGCAGTCACGACGGAACACTAAGGCGGGAGCAGTTCTTC
TRBD1 | TRBJ1-1 | TRBV2 | NA | CASSGQVMNTEAFF | TGTGCCAGCAGCGGACAGGTGATGAACACTGAAGCTTTCTTT
NA | TRBJ2-3 | TRBV2 | NA | CASRNPGGPVGDTQYF | TGTGCCAGCCGGAACCCTGGCGGGCCTGTCGGAGATACGCAGTATTTT
NA | TRBJ2-3 | TRBV5-5 | once | CASSLSWSSLSGTDTQYF | TGTGCCAGCAGCCTCTCGTGGTCGTCCCTATCGGGTACAGATACGCAGTATTTT
TRBD2 | TRBJ2-2 | TRBV29-1 | NA | CSPNWGGSGTGELFF | TGCAGCCCAAATTGGGGGGGTTCAGGGACCGGGGAGCTGTTTTTT
TRBD1 | TRBJ2-5 | TRBV2 | NA | CASSRDRLQETQYF | TGTGCCAGCAGCAGGGACAGGCTACAAGAGACCCAGTACTTC
NA | TRBJ2-5 | TRBV7-3 | NA | CASSHRGAPQETQYF | TGTGCCAGCAGCCACCGGGGGGCCCCTCAAGAGACCCAGTACTTC
TRBD1 | TRBJ1-4 | TRBV2 | NA | CASSTGQTNEKLFF | TGTGCCAGCAGCACGGGACAGACAAATGAAAAACTGTTTTTT
NA | TRBJ2-7 | TRBV30 | NA | CAWSVQGYEQYF | TGTGCCTGGAGCGTACAGGGATACGAGCAGTACTTC
NA | TRBJ2-5 | TRBV5-4 | NA | CASSPNSEETQYF | TGTGCCAGCAGTCCGAACTCTGAGGAGACCCAGTACTTC
NA | TRBJ2-1 | TRBV5-6 | NA | CASTVIPLPTYNEQFF | TGTGCCAGCACCGTCATTCCACTGCCGACCTACAATGAGCAGTTCTTC
NA | TRBJ1-2 | TRBV5-1 | NA | CASSLDRDKNYGYTF | TGCGCCAGCAGCTTAGATCGAGACAAAAACTATGGCTACACCTTC
NA | TRBJ2-1 | TRBV7-8 | once | CASTMGLFSYNEQFF | TGTGCCAGCACCATGGGACTCTTCTCCTACAATGAGCAGTTCTTC
NA | TRBJ2-7 | TRBV11-2 | NA | CASSQQGVVNYEQYF | TGTGCCAGCAGCCAACAGGGAGTCGTGAACTACGAGCAGTACTTC
NA | TRBJ2-1 | TRBV6-5 | NA | CASSYVQGGEQFF | TGTGCCAGCAGTTACGTTCAGGGTGGGGAGCAGTTCTTC
TRBD1 | TRBJ2-2 | TRBV30 | NA | CAWNRGTGELFF | TGTGCCTGGAACAGGGGGACCGGGGAGCTGTTTTTT
NA | TRBJ2-5 | TRBV5-1 | NA | CASSLQEYQETQYF | TGCGCCAGCAGCCTGCAAGAGTACCAAGAGACCCAGTACTTC
TRBD1 | TRBJ2-1 | TRBV18 | NA | CASSPPDRGHEQFF | TGTGCCAGCTCACCACCGGACAGGGGCCATGAGCAGTTCTTC
TRBD2 | TRBJ2-7 | TRBV4-2 | NA | CASSQDPSGGSEQYF | TGTGCCAGCAGCCAAGACCCTAGCGGGGGCTCCGAGCAGTACTTC
NA | TRBJ1-1 | TRBV6-5 | NA | CASSKTENTEAFF | TGTGCCAGCAGTAAAACAGAGAACACTGAAGCTTTCTTT
TRBD1 | TRBJ1-2 | TRBV5-4 | NA | CASSADRGIGYTF | TGTGCCAGCAGCGCTGACAGGGGGATCGGCTACACCTTC
NA | TRBJ1-2 | TRBV6-6 | NA | CASSYSDRLQDGYTF | TGTGCCAGCAGTTACTCCGACAGGTTGCAGGATGGCTACACCTTC
NA | TRBJ1-1 | TRBV28 | NA | CASSYLTGAKGAFF | TGTGCCAGCAGCTACCTAACAGGTGCCAAGGGAGCTTTCTTT
NA | TRBJ1-2 | TRBV29-1 | few | CSVAVGGSGYTF | TGCAGCGTCGCCGTGGGGGGTTCTGGCTACACCTTC
TRBD2 | TRBJ2-7 | TRBV7-9 | medium-sized | CASSFRTSDEQYF | TGTGCCAGCAGCTTCCGGACTAGTGACGAGCAGTACTTC
NA | TRBJ1-5 | TRBV4-2 | NA | CASSQSGPGGQPQHF | TGTGCCAGCAGCCAGAGCGGTCCCGGGGGGCAGCCCCAGCATTTT
TRBD2 | TRBJ2-3 | TRBV28 | NA | CASIAGGATDTQYF | TGTGCCAGTATAGCGGGGGGTGCCACAGATACGCAGTATTTT
NA | TRBJ1-2 | TRBV12-2 | NA | CASPLNELWASGYTF | TGTGCAAGTCCCCTAAACGAGCTCTGGGCATCTGGCTACACCTTC
TRBD1 | TRBJ2-3 | TRBV30 | NA | CAWSDPGQGHTDTQYF | TGTGCCTGGAGCGATCCCGGACAGGGACACACAGATACGCAGTATTTT
NA | TRBJ1-3 | TRBV18 | NA | CASSVQGSSGNTIYF | TGTGCCAGCTCAGTACAGGGAAGCTCTGGAAACACCATATATTTT
NA | TRBJ1-5 | TRBV10-1 | NA | CASSEGRDQPQHF | TGCGCCAGCAGTGAGGGCAGGGATCAGCCCCAGCATTTT
NA | TRBJ2-2 | TRBV11-3 | NA | CASSLDLYGELFF | TGTGCCAGCAGCTTAGATCTGTACGGGGAGCTGTTTTTT
NA | TRBJ1-2 | TRBV30 | NA | CAWSAGFGYGYTF | TGTGCCTGGAGCGCAGGGTTCGGCTATGGCTACACCTTC
NA | TRBJ2-7 | TRBV19 | NA | CASSISRTTYEQYF | TGTGCCAGTAGTATTTCCCGGACTACCTACGAGCAGTACTTC
TRBD2 | TRBJ2-7 | TRBV4-2 | NA | CASSQDGAGDENEQYF | TGTGCCAGCAGCCAAGATGGAGCGGGAGATGAAAACGAGCAGTACTTC
TRBD1 | TRBJ1-4 | TRBV25-1 | NA | CASSEEVAGGKLFF | TGTGCCAGCAGTGAAGAGGTAGCAGGGGGAAAACTGTTTTTT
NA | TRBJ1-3 | TRBV25-1 | NA | CASSDYRVQDIYF | TGTGCCAGCAGTGACTACAGGGTTCAGGACATATATTTT
NA | TRBJ1-3 | TRBV2 | few | CASSEGLLGGNTIYF | TGTGCCAGCAGTGAGGGCCTGCTCGGTGGAAACACCATATATTTT
NA | TRBJ2-1 | TRBV7-2 | NA | CASSPRSGWHNEQFF | TGTGCCAGCAGCCCACGATCAGGCTGGCACAATGAGCAGTTCTTC
TRBD1 | TRBJ1-6 | TRBV19 | once | CASRPDRGVNSPLHF | TGTGCCAGTAGACCAGACAGGGGTGTCAATTCACCCCTCCACTTT
TRBD1 | TRBJ1-1 | TRBV18 | NA | CASSPQQGKNEAFF | TGTGCCAGCTCACCACAACAGGGGAAAAACGAAGCTTTCTTT
NA | TRBJ2-2 | TRBV9 | NA | CASSVVPGENTGELFF | TGTGCCAGCAGCGTAGTGCCAGGGGAGAACACCGGGGAGCTGTTTTTT
NA | TRBJ2-3 | TRBV25-1 | few | CASSEQDTDTQYF | TGTGCCAGCAGTGAACAGGACACAGATACGCAGTATTTT
TRBD2 | TRBJ2-5 | TRBV6-5 | NA | CASSYSQLAGVETQYF | TGTGCCAGCAGTTACTCCCAATTGGCGGGAGTTGAGACCCAGTACTTC
TRBD1 | TRBJ2-5 | TRBV6-5 | NA | CASSYTGQGLETQYF | TGTGCCAGCAGTTACACGGGACAGGGACTGGAGACCCAGTACTTC
NA | TRBJ2-3 | TRBV11-3 | NA | CASSLMGSTDTQYF | TGTGCCAGCAGCTTAATGGGCAGCACAGATACGCAGTATTTT